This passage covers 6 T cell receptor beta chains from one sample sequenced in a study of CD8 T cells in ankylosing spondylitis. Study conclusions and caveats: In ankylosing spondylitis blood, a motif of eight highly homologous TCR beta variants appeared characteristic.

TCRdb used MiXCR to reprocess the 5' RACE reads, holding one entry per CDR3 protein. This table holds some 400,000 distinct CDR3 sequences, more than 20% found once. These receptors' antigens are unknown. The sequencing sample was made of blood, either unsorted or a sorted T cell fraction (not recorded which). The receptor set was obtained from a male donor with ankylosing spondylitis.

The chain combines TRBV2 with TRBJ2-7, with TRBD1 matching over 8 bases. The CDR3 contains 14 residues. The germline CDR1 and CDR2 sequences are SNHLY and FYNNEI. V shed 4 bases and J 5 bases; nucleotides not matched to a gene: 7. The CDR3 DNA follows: TGTGCCAGCAGTGTCAGGCAGGGGGCGCACGAGCAGTACTTC. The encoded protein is CASSVRQGAHEQYF.

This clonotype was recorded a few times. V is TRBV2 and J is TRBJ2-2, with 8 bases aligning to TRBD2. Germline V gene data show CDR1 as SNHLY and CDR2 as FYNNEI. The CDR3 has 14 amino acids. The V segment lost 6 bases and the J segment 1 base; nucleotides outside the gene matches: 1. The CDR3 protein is CASRGTRNTGELFF. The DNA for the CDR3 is TGTGCCAGCAGGGGGACTAGGAACACCGGGGAGCTGTTTTTT.

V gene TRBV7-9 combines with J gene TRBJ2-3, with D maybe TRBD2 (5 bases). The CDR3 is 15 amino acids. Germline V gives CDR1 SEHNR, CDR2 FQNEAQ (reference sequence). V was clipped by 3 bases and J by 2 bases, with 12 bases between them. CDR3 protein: CASSFSGMYTDTQYF. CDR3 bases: TGTGCCAGCAGCTTTTCGGGGATGTACACAGATACGCAGTATTTT.

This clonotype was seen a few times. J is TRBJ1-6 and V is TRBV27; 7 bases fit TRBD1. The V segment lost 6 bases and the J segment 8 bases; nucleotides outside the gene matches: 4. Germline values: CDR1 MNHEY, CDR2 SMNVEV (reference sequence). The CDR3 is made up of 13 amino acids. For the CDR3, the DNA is TGTGCCAGCAGCAGACAGGGCGATTCACCCCTCCACTTT. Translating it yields CASSRQGDSPLHF.

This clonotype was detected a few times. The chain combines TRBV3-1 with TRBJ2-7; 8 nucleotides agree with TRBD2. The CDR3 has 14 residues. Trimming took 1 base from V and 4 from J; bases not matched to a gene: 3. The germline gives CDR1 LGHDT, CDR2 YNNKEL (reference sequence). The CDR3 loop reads CASSQGPSGYEQYF. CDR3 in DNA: TGTGCCAGCAGCCAAGGTCCTAGCGGGTACGAGCAGTACTTC.

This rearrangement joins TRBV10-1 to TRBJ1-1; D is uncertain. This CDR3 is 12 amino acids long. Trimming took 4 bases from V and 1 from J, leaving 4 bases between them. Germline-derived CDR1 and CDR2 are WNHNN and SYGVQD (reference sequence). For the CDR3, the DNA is TGCGCCAGCAGTGGGACGAACACTGAAGCTTTCTTT. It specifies CASSGTNTEAFF.